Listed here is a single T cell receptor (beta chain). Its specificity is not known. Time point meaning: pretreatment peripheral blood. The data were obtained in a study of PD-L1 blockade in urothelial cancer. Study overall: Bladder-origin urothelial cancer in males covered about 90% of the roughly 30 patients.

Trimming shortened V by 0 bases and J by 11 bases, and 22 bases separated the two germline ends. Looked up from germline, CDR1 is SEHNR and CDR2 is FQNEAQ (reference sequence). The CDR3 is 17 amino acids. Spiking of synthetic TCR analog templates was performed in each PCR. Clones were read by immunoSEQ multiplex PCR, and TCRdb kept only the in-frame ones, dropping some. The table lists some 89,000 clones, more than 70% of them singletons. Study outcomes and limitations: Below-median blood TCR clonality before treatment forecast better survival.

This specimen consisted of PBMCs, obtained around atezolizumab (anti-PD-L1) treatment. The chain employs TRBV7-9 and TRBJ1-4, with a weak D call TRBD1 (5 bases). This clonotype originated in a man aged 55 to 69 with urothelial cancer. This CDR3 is CASSLALQDGEPRKLFF. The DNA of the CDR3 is TGTGCCAGCAGCTTAGCGCTACAGGACGGAGAACCGAGGAAACTGTTTTTT. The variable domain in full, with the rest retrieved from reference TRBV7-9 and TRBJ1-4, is DTGVSQNPRHKITKRGQNVTFRCDPISEHNRLYWYRQTLGQGPEFLTYFQNEAQLEKSRLLSDRFSAERPKGSFSTLEIQRTEQGDSAMYLCASSLALQDGEPRKLFFGSGTQLSVL.